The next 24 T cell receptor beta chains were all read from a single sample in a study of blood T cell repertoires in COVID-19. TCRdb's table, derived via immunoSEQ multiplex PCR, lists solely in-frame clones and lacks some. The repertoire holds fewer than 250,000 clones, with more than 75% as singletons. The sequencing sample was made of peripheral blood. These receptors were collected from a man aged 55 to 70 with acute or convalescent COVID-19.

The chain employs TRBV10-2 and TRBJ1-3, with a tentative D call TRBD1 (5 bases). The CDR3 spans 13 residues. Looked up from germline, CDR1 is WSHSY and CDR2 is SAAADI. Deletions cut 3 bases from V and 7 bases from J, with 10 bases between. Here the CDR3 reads CASSEGQGNTIYF. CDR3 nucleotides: TGCGCCAGCAGTGAAGGCCAGGGTAACACCATATATTTT.

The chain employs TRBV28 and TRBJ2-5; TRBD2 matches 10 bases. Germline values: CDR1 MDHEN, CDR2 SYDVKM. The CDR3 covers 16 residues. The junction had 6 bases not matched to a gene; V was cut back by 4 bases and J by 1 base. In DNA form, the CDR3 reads TGTGCCAGCAGTTCGATGAGCGGGGGGGCCCAAGAGACCCAGTACTTC. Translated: CASSSMSGGAQETQYF.

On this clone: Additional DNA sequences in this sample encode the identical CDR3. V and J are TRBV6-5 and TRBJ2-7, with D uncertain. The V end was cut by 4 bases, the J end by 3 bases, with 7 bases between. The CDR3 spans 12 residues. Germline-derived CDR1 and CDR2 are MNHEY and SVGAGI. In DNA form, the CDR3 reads TGTGCCAGCAGTTCCTACAGCTACGAGCAGTACTTC. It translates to CASSSYSYEQYF.

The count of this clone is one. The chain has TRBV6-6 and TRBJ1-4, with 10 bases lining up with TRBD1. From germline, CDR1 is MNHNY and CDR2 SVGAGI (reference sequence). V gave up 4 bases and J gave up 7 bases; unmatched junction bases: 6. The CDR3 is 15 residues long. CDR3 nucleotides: TGTGCCAGCAGTTCGGACAGGGGGAAGGGTGAAAAACTGTTTTTT. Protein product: CASSSDRGKGEKLFF.

Here the CDR3 reads CAWEGRMNTEAFF. The CDR3 nucleotides read TGTGCCTGGGAGGGCCGTATGAACACTGAAGCTTTCTTT. This chain joins TRBV30 and TRBJ1-1; D ambiguous. V lost 5 bases, J lost 0 bases, and 10 bases lay in between. CDR1 is GTSNPN and CDR2 is SVGIG in the germline V gene (reference sequence). This CDR3 is 13 amino acids long.

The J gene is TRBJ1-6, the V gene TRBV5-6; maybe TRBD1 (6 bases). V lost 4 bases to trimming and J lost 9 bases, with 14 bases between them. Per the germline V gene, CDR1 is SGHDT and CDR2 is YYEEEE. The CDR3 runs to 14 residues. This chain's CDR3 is CASSKNRVVSPLHF. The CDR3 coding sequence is TGTGCCAGCAGCAAGAACAGGGTTGTTTCACCCCTCCACTTT.

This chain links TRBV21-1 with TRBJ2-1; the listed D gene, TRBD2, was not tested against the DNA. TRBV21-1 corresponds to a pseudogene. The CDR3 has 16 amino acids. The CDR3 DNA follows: TGTGCCAGCTCCAAGGTTGTCGGGGGGCTCAACAATGAGCAGTTCTTC. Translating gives CASSKVVGGLNNEQFF.

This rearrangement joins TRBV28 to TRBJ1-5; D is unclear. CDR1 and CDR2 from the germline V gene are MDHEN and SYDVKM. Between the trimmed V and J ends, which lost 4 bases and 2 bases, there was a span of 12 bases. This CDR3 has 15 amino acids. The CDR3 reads CASSSEGGGNQPQHF. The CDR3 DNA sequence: TGTGCCAGCAGTTCGGAGGGCGGGGGCAATCAGCCCCAGCATTTT. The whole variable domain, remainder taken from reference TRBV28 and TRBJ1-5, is DVKVTQSSRYLVKRTGEKVFLECVQDMDHENMFWYRQDPGLGLRLIYFSYDVKMKEKGDIPEGYSVSREKKERFSLILESASTNQTSMYLCASSSEGGGNQPQHFGDGTRLSIL.

The CDR3 nucleotides read TGTGCCTGGAGCTCGGACAGGGCCCGCTCTGGAAACACCATATATTTT. It codes for CAWSSDRARSGNTIYF. The chain has TRBV30 and TRBJ1-3; 8 bases fit TRBD1. V gave up 3 bases and J gave up 0 bases; unmatched junction bases: 7. Germline loops: CDR1 GTSNPN, CDR2 SVGIG (reference sequence). There are 16 residues in the CDR3.

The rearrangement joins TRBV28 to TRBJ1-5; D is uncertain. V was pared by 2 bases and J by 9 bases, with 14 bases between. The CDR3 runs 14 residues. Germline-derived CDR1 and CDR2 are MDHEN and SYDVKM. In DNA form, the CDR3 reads TGTGCCAGCAGTTTACCAGGAACCGGAGGGCCCCAGCATTTT. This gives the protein CASSLPGTGGPQHF. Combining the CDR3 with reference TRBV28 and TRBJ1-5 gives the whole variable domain DVKVTQSSRYLVKRTGEKVFLECVQDMDHENMFWYRQDPGLGLRLIYFSYDVKMKEKGDIPEGYSVSREKKERFSLILESASTNQTSMYLCASSLPGTGGPQHFGDGTRLSIL.

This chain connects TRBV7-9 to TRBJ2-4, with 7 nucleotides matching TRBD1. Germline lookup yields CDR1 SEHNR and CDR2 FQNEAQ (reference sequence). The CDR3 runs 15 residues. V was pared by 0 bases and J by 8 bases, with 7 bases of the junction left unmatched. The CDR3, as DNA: TGTGCCAGCAGCTTAGCGAAAACAGGGGCGGACATTCAGTACTTC. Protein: CASSLAKTGADIQYF.

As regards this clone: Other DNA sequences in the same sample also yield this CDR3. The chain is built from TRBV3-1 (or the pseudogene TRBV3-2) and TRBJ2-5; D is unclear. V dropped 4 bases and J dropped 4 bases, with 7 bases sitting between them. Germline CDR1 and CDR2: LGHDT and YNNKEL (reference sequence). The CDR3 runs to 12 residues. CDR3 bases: TGTGCCAGCAGCCCCCCTCTAGAGACCCAGTACTTC. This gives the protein CASSPPLETQYF.

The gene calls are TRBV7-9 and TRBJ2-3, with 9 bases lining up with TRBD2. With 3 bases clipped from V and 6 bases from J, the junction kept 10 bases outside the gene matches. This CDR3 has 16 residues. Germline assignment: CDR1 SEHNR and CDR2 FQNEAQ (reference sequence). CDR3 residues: CASSLLAGDLPDTQYF. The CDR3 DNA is TGTGCCAGCAGCTTGTTAGCGGGAGATTTGCCCGATACGCAGTATTTT. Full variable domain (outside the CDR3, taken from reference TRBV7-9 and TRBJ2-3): DTGVSQNPRHKITKRGQNVTFRCDPISEHNRLYWYRQTLGQGPEFLTYFQNEAQLEKSRLLSDRFSAERPKGSFSTLEIQRTEQGDSAMYLCASSLLAGDLPDTQYFGPGTRLTVL.

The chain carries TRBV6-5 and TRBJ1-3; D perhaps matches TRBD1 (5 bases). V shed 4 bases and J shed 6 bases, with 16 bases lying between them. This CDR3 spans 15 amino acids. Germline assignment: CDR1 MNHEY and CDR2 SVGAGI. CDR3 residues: CASSLGGRRENTIYF. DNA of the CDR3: TGTGCCAGCAGTTTGGGGGGACGGCGGGAAAACACCATATATTTT.

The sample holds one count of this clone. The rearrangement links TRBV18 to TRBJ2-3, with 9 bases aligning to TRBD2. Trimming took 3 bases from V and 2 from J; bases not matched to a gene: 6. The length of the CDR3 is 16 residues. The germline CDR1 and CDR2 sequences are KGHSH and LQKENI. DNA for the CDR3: TGTGCCAGCTCACCTAGGAGCGGGGGGCCCACAGATACGCAGTATTTT. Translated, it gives CASSPRSGGPTDTQYF.

CDR3 in DNA: TGCGCCAGCAGCCGGACTAGCGGTAGCACAGATACGCAGTATTTT. Its protein product is CASSRTSGSTDTQYF. V usage is TRBV5-1 and J usage is TRBJ2-3; 10 bases are shared with TRBD2. The CDR3 covers 15 residues. Germline V gene sequence: CDR1 SGHRS, CDR2 YFSETQ. After removal of 4 bases from V and 0 bases from J, the junction contained 2 bases not matched to a gene.

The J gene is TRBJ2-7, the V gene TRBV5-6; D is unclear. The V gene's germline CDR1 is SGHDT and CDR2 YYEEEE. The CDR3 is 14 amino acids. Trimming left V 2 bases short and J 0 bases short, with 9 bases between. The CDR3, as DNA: TGTGCCAGCAGCTTTGGCTCTAGCTCCTACGAGCAGTACTTC. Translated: CASSFGSSSYEQYF.

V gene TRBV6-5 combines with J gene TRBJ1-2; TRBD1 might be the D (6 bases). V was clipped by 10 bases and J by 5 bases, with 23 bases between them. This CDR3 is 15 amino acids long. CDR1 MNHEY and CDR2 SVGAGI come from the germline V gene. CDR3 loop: CATYHLPDRLYGYTF. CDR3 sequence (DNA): TGTGCCACCTACCATCTGCCTGACAGGCTGTATGGCTACACCTTC.

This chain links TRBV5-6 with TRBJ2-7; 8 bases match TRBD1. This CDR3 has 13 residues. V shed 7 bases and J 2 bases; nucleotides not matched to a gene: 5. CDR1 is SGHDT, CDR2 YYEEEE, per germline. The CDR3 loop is CASSRDRPYEQYF. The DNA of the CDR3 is TGTGCCAGCTCTCGGGACAGGCCCTACGAGCAGTACTTC.

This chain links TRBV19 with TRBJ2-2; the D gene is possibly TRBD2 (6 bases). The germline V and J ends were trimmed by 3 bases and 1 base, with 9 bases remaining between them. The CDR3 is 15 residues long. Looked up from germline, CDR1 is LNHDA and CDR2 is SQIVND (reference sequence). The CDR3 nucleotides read TGTGCCAGTAGTATCTCGGGGGTGAACACCGGGGAGCTGTTTTTT. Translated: CASSISGVNTGELFF.

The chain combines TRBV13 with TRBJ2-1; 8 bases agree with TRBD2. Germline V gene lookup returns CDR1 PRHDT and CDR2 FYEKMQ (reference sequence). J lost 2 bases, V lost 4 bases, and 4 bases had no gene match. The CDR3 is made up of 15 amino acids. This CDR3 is CASSYGGGPYNEQFF. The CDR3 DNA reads TGTGCCAGCAGCTATGGCGGGGGGCCCTACAATGAGCAGTTCTTC.

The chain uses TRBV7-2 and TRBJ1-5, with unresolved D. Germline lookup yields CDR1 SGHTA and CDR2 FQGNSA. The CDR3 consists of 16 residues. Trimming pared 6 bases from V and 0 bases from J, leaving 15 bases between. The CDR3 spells CASSFDGAYSNQPQHF. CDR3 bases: TGTGCCAGCAGTTTTGACGGAGCATATAGCAATCAGCCCCAGCATTTT.

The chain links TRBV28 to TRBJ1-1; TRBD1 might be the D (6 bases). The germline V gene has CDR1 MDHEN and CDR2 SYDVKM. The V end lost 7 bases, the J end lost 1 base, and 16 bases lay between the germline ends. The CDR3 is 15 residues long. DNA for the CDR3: TGTGCCAGCAAAGTGGGGCAGGGGCCGAACACTGAAGCTTTCTTT. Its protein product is CASKVGQGPNTEAFF.

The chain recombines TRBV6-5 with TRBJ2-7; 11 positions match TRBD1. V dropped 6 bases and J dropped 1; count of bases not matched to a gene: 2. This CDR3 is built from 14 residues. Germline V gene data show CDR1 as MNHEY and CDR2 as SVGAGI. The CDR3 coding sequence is TGTGCCAGCAGGGGGACAGGGGGTTCCTACGAGCAGTACTTC. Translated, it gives CASRGTGGSYEQYF.